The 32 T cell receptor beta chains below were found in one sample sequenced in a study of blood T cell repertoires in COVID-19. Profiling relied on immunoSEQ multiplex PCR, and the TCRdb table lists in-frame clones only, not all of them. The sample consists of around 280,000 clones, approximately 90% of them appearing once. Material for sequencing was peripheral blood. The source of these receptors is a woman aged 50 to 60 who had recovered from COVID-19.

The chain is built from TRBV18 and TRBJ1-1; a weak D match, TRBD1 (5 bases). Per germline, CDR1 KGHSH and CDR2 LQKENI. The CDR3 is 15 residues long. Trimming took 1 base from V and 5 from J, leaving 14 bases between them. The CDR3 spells CASSPLAQGGTEAFF. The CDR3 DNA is TGTGCCAGCTCACCACTAGCTCAGGGTGGGACTGAAGCTTTCTTT.

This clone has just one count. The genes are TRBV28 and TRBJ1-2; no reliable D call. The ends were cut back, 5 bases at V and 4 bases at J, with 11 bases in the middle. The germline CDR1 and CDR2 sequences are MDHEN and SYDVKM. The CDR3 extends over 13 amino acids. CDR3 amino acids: CASSPPVLYGYTF. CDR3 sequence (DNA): TGTGCCAGCAGTCCCCCGGTCCTCTATGGCTACACCTTC.

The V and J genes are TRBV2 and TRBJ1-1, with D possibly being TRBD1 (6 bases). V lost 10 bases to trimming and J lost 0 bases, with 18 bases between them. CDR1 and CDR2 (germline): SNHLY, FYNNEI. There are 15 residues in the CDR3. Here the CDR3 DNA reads TGTGCCACTCTTCAGGGGCAAAACATGAACACTGAAGCTTTCTTT. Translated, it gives CATLQGQNMNTEAFF.

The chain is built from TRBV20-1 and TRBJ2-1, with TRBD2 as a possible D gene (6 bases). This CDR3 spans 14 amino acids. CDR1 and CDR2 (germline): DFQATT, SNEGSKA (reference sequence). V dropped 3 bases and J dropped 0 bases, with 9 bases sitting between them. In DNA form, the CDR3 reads TGCAGTGCTAGTCGGGGGAGCTCCTACAATGAGCAGTTCTTC. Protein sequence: CSASRGSSYNEQFF.

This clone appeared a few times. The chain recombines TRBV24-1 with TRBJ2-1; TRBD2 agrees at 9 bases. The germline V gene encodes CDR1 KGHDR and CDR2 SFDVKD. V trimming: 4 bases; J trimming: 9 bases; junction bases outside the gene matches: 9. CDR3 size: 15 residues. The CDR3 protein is CATSDPGLAGCEQFF. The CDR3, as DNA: TGTGCCACCAGTGACCCGGGACTAGCAGGATGTGAGCAGTTCTTC.

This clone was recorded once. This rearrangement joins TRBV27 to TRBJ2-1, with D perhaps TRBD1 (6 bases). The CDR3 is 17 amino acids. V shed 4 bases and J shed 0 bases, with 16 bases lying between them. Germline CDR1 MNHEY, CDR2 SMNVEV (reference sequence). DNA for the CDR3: TGTGCCAGCAGTTCAAACGGACAGTCCAGCTCCTACAATGAGCAGTTCTTC. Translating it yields CASSSNGQSSSYNEQFF.

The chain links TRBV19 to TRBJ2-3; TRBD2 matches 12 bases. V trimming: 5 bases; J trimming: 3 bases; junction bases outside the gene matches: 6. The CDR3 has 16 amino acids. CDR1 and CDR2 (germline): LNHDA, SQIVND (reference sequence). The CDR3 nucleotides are TGTGCCAGTAGTTTCCTAGCGGGGGGGGCTACAGATACGCAGTATTTT. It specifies CASSFLAGGATDTQYF.

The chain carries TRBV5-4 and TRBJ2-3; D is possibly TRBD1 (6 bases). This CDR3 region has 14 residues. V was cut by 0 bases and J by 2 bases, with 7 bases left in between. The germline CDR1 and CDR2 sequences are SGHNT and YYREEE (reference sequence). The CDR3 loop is CASSLVGATDTQYF. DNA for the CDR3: TGTGCCAGCAGCTTGGTGGGGGCCACAGATACGCAGTATTTT. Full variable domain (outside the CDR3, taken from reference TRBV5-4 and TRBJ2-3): ETGVTQSPTHLIKTRGQQVTLRCSSQSGHNTVSWYQQALGQGPQFIFQYYREEENGRGNFPPRFSGLQFPNYSSELNVNALELDDSALYLCASSLVGATDTQYFGPGTRLTVL.

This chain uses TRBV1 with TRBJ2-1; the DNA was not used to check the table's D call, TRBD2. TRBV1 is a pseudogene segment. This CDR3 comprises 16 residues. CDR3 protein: CTSSRPPGGQAGEQFF. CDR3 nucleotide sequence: TGCACCAGCAGCCGCCCCCCCGGGGGTCAGGCTGGTGAGCAGTTCTTC.

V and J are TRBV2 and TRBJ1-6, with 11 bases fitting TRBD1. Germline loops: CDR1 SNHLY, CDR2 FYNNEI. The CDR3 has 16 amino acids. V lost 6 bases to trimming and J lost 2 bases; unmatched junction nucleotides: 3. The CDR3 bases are TGTGCCAGCAGGATGGACAGGGGGCCCTATAATTCACCCCTCCACTTT. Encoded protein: CASRMDRGPYNSPLHF.

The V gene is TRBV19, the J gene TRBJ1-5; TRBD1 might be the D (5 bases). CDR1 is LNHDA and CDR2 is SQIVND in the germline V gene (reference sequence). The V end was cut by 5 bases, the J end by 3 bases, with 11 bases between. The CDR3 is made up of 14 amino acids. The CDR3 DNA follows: TGTGCCAGTAGTCTCCGGGACTACAATCAGCCCCAGCATTTT. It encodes CASSLRDYNQPQHF.

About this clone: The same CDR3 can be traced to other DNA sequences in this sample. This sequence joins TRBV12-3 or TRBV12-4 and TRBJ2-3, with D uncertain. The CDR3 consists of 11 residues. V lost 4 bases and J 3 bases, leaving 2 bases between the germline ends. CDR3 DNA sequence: TGTGCCAGCAGTTCTACAGATACGCAGTATTTT. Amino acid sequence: CASSSTDTQYF.

DNA of the CDR3: TGTGCCAGCAGACCCCACGGGGTCCTACCGCCTCTGGATACGCAGTATTTT. Translated: CASRPHGVLPPLDTQYF. V and J are TRBV7-2 and TRBJ2-3; tentative D call: TRBD2 (5 bases). V was cut by 6 bases and J by 6 bases, with 25 bases left in between. CDR1 is SGHTA and CDR2 is FQGNSA in the germline V gene. This CDR3 has 17 amino acids.

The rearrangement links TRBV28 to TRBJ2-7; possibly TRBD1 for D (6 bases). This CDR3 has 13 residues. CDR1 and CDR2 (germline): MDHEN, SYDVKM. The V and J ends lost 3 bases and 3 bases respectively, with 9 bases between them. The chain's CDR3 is CASSFTGNYEQYF. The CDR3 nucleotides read TGTGCCAGCAGTTTTACAGGGAACTACGAGCAGTACTTC.

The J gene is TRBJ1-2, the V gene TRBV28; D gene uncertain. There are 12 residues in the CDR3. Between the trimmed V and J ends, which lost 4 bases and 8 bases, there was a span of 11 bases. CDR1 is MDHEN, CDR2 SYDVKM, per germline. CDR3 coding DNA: TGTGCCAGCAGTTCCCCGAATGGCGGCTACACCTTC. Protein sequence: CASSSPNGGYTF.

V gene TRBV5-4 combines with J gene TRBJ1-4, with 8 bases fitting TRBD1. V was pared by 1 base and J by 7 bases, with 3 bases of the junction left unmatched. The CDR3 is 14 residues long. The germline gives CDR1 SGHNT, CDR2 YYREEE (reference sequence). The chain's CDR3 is CASSLWGTGEKLFF. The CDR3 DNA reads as TGTGCCAGCAGCTTGTGGGGGACAGGTGAAAAACTGTTTTTT.

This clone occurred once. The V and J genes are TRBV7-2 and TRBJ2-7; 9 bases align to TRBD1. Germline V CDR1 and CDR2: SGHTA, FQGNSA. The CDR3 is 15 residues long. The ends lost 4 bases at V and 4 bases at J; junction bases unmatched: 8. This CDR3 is CASSSSGTGQYEQYF. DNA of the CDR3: TGTGCCAGCAGCTCGTCCGGGACAGGGCAATACGAGCAGTACTTC. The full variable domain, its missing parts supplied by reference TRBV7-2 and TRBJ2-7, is GAGVSQSPSNKVTEKGKDVELRCDPISGHTALYWYRQSLGQGLEFLIYFQGNSAPDKSGLPSDRFSAERTGGSVSTLTIQRTQQEDSAVYLCASSSSGTGQYEQYFGPGTRLTVT.

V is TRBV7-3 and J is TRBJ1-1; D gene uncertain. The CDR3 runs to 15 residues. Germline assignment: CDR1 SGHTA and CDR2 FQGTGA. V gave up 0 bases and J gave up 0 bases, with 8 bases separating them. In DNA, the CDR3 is TGTGCCAGCAGCTTAACGATGGCCATGAACACTGAAGCTTTCTTT. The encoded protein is CASSLTMAMNTEAFF.

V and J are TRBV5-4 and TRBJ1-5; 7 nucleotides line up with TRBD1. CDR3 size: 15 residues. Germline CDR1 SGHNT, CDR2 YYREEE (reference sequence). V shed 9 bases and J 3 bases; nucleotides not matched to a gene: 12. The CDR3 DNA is TGTGCCACCTCCGTTAACAGGGGTCCCAATCAGCCCCAGCATTTT. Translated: CATSVNRGPNQPQHF.

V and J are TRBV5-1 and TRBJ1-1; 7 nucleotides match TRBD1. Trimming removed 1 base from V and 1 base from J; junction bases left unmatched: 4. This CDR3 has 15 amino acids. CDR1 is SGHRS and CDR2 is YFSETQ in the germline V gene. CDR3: CASSLLAGGNTEAFF. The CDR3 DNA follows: TGCGCCAGCAGCTTGTTAGCAGGGGGGAACACTGAAGCTTTCTTT.

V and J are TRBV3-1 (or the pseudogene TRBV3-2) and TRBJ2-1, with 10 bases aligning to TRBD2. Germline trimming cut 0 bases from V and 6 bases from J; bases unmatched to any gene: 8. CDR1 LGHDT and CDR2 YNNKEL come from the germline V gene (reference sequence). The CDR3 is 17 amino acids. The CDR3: CASSQDIETSGPNEQFF. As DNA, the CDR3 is TGTGCCAGCAGCCAAGATATTGAGACTAGCGGGCCCAATGAGCAGTTCTTC.

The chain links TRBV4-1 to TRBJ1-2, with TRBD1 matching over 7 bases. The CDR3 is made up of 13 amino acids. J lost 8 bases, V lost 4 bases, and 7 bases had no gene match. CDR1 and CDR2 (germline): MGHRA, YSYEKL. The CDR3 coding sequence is TGCGCCAGCAGCCCTAATCAGGGGGGAGGCTACACCTTC. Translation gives CASSPNQGGGYTF.

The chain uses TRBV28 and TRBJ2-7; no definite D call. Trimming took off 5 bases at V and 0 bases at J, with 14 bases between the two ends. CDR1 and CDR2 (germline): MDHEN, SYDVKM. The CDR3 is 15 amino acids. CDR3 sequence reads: CASSTPMGSSYEQYF. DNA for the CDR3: TGTGCCAGCAGTACGCCCATGGGCAGCTCCTACGAGCAGTACTTC.

This CDR3 is CASSSSLNYGYTF. The CDR3 nucleotides are TGTGCCAGCAGCTCCTCCCTCAACTATGGCTACACCTTC. The chain has TRBV7-2 and TRBJ1-2; D remains unclear. Germline loops: CDR1 SGHTA, CDR2 FQGNSA. V was shortened by 4 bases and J by 2 bases, with 8 bases between the two germline ends. The length of the CDR3 is 13 residues.

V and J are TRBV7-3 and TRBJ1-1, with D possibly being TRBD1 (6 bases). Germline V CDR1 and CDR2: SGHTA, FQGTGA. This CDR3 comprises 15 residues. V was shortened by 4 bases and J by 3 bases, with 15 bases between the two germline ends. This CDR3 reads CASSSHAGQHTEAFF. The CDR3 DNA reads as TGTGCCAGCAGCTCCCACGCCGGACAGCACACTGAAGCTTTCTTT.

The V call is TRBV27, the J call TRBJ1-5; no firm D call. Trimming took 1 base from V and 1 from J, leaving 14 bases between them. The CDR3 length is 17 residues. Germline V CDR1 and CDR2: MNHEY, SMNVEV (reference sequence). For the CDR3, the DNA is TGTGCCAGCAGTTTATATGGCGTACGAGGGAGCAATCAGCCCCAGCATTTT. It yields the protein CASSLYGVRGSNQPQHF.

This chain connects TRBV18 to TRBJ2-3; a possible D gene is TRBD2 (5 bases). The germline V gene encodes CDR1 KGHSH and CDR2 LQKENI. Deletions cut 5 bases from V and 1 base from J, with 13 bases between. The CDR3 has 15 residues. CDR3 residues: CASSSAGGGTDTQYF. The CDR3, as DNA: TGTGCCAGCTCATCGGCGGGTGGGGGCACAGATACGCAGTATTTT. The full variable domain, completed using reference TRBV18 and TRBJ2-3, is NAGVMQNPRHLVRRRGQEARLRCSPMKGHSHVYWYRQLPEEGLKFMVYLQKENIIDESGMPKERFSAEFPKEGPSILRIQQVVRGDSAAYFCASSSAGGGTDTQYFGPGTRLTVL.

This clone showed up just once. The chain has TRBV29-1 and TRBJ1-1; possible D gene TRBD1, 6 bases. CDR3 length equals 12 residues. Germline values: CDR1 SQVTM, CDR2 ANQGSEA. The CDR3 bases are TGCAGTCATGGGGGGGGCGGGACTGAAGCTTTCTTT. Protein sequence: CSHGGGGTEAFF.

CDR3 DNA sequence: TGTGCCAGCAGCTTCAGGGGGGTCGGCACTGAAGCTTTCTTT. The encoded protein is CASSFRGVGTEAFF. The rearrangement links TRBV6-2 or TRBV6-3 to TRBJ1-1; 7 bases match TRBD1. This CDR3 is built from 14 residues. Germline V gene sequence: CDR1 MNHEY, CDR2 SVGEGT. With V trimmed by 6 bases and J by 4 bases, 8 bases remained unmatched.

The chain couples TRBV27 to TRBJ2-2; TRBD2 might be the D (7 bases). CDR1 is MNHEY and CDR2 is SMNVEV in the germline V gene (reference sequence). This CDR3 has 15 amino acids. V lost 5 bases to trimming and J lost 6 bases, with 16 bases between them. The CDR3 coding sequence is TGTGCCAGCAGTATAGGGGGGGCTAGGGCCGGGGAGCTGTTTTTT. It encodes CASSIGGARAGELFF.

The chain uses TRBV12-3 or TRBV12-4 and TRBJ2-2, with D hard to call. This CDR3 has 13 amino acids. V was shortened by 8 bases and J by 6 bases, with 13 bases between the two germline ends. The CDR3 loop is CASGAQWAGELFF. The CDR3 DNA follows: TGTGCCAGCGGCGCACAGTGGGCCGGGGAGCTGTTTTTT.

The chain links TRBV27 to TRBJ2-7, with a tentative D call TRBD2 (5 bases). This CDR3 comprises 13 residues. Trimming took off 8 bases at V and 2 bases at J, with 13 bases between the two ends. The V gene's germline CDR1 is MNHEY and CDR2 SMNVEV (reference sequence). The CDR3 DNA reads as TGTGCCAGCTCACTAGGCCTTACCTACGAGCAGTACTTC. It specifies CASSLGLTYEQYF.